This is a list of T cell receptor beta chains from one sample in a study of blood T cells in healthy people across ages. TCRdb analysed the 5' RACE reads with MiXCR anew, one entry per CDR3 protein. The sample lists more than 800,000 distinct CDR3 sequences, under 55% seen once, with approximately 20% in the top ten. Sequencing was done on a sample of blood. These receptors all come from a woman aged 55-75 years in good health. CDR3s include the opening cysteine and the closing phenylalanine or tryptophan. A D gene is named only where the DNA matches it firmly. Clone size is not always given. Where it is, it says once, few, many or a class for expanded clones.

TRBV5-1	TRBJ2-1	-	TRBD1	TGCGCCAGCCACCCTGGAGGACAGGGCACGTGGAATGAGCAGTTCTTC	CASHPGGQGTWNEQFF
TRBV12-3/TRBV12-4	TRBJ1-5	-	-	TGTGCCAGCAGTTTATCGGAACAGGCTGGGCAGCCCCAGCATTTT	CASSLSEQAGQPQHF
TRBV27	TRBJ2-7	-	-	TGTGCCAGCAGTTTGGCTTATCGGGGGACCTCCTATGAGCAGTACTTC	CASSLAYRGTSYEQYF
TRBV7-3	TRBJ2-3	few	TRBD2	TGTGCCAGCAGCCCTGGACTAGCGGGAGGGCCCTGGGATACGCAGTATTTT	CASSPGLAGGPWDTQYF
TRBV28	TRBJ2-7	many	-	TGTGCCAGCAGATCACCCGGGCCTCCCGTCTCCGAGCAGTACTTC	CASRSPGPPVSEQYF
TRBV2	TRBJ2-7	few	-	TGTGCCAGCAGTGGGGTTGACATCAGCTCCTACGAGCAGTACTTC	CASSGVDISSYEQYF
TRBV5-1	TRBJ2-7	-	TRBD1	TGCGCCAGCAGCCACAGGACAGGGGCTTCCTACGAGCAGTACTTC	CASSHRTGASYEQYF
TRBV6-2/TRBV6-3	TRBJ2-5	many	-	TGTGCCAGCAGGAGCGGCGGGGCCCAAGAGACCCAGTACTTC	CASRSGGAQETQYF
TRBV20-1	TRBJ2-3	-	TRBD2	TGCAGTGCCCCTAGCGGGAGGGAGTCACCAGATACGCAGTATTTT	CSAPSGRESPDTQYF
TRBV7-9	TRBJ1-2	-	-	TGTGCCAGCAGCTTAGAGGGGACGCAGAACTATGGCTACACCTTC	CASSLEGTQNYGYTF
TRBV20-1	TRBJ1-1	once	-	TGCAGTGCTCCGCCCTTTTTCTTT	CSAPPFFF
TRBV28	TRBJ2-7	-	TRBD1	TGTGCCAGCAGCAATACAGGGGGACTCCACCACGAGCAGTACTTC	CASSNTGGLHHEQYF
TRBV20-1	TRBJ2-5	-	-	TGCAGTGCTAGAGCTAGCGCGGAGACCCAGTACTTC	CSARASAETQYF
TRBV13	TRBJ2-4	many	TRBD2	TGTGCCAGCAGTCTAGCGGGAGACATTCAGTACTTC	CASSLAGDIQYF
TRBV6-2/TRBV6-3	TRBJ2-1	few	-	TGTGCCAGCAGCGTGGCGGGACTCTACAATGAGCAGTTCTTC	CASSVAGLYNEQFF
TRBV9	TRBJ2-6	-	-	TGTGCCAGCAGCCTAGCCCCGACGCCCAACGTCCTGACTTTC	CASSLAPTPNVLTF
TRBV20-1	TRBJ2-5	-	-	TGCAGTGCTAGAGATCTCCTTGAGACCCAGTACTTC	CSARDLLETQYF
TRBV12-3/TRBV12-4	TRBJ1-4	few	-	TGTGCCAGCAGTAAGACAGCAACTAATGAAAAACTGTTTTTT	CASSKTATNEKLFF
TRBV6-1	TRBJ2-1	few	TRBD2	TGTGCCAGCGGTCGTGGACTAGCGGGAGAGTGGGGTGGGTATGAGCAGTTCTTC	CASGRGLAGEWGGYEQFF
TRBV5-1	TRBJ2-1	-	TRBD2	TGCGCCAGCAGCCGAATAGCGGGAGGCGGGCATGAGCAGTTCTTC	CASSRIAGGGHEQFF
TRBV28	TRBJ2-2	-	TRBD2	TGTGCCAGCAGTTTAGTTGGGCTAGCGGGAACCGGGGAGCTGTTTTTT	CASSLVGLAGTGELFF
TRBV25-1	TRBJ1-4	few	-	TGTGCCAGCCGATCGGAGGGCAATGAAAAACTGTTTTTT	CASRSEGNEKLFF
TRBV6-5	TRBJ2-3	-	-	TGTGCCAGCAGTTACCCGACAGGCGGGAGCACAGATACGCAGTATTTT	CASSYPTGGSTDTQYF
TRBV18	TRBJ1-2	few	-	TGTGCCAGCTCACCCAGGGAGAGAGATGGCTACACCTTC	CASSPRERDGYTF
TRBV3-1	TRBJ2-1	-	TRBD2	TGTGCCAGCAGCCATACTAGCGGGGACAATGAGCAGTTCTTC	CASSHTSGDNEQFF
TRBV21-1	TRBJ2-5	-	-	TGTGCCAGCAGCAAAAGGCCCTTTGGGCAGATGGAAGAGACCCAGTACTTC	CASSKRPFGQMEETQYF